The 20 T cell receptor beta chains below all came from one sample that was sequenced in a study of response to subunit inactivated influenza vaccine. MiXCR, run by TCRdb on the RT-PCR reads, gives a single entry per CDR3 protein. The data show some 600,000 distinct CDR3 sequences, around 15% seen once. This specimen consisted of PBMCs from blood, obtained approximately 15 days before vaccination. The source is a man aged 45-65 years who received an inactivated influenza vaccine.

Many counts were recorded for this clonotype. CDR3 DNA sequence: TGCAGTGCTACCAGGGCCCGGGGCACAGATACGCAGTATTTT. It encodes CSATRARGTDTQYF. The V gene is TRBV20-1, the J gene TRBJ2-3, with a weak D call TRBD1 (5 bases). V lost 4 bases and J lost 1, with 12 bases in between. This CDR3 spans 14 amino acids. Per germline, CDR1 DFQATT and CDR2 SNEGSKA (reference sequence).

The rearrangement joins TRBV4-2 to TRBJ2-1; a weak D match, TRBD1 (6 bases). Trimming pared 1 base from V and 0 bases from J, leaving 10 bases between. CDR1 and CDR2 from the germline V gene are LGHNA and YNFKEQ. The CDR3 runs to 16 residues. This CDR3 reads CASSQAGVGSYNEQFF. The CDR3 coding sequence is TGTGCCAGCAGCCAAGCAGGGGTTGGCTCCTACAATGAGCAGTTCTTC.

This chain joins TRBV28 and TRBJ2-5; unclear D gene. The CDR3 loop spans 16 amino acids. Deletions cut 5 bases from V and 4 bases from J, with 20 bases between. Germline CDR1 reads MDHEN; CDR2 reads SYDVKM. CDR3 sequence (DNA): TGTGCCAGCAGTCTCGACGGACGGAGACCTAGAGAGACCCAGTACTTC. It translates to CASSLDGRRPRETQYF.

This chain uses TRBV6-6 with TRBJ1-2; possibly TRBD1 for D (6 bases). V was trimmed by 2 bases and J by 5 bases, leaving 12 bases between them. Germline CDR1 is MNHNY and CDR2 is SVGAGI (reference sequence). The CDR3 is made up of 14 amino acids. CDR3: CASSYEDSIYGYTF. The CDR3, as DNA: TGTGCCAGCAGTTACGAGGACAGTATTTATGGCTACACCTTC.

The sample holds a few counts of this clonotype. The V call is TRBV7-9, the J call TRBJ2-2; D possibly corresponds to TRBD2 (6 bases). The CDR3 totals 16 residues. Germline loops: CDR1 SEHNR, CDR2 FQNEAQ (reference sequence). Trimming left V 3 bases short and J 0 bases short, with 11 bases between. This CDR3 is CASSFLAPTNTGELFF. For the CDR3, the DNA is TGTGCCAGCAGCTTTCTAGCGCCCACGAACACCGGGGAGCTGTTTTTT.

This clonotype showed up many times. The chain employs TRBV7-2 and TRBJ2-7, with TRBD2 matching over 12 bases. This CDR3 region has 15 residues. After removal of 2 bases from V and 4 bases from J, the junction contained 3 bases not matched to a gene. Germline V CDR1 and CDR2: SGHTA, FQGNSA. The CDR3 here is CASSLLAGGLYEQYF. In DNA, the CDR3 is TGTGCCAGCAGCTTACTAGCGGGGGGGCTTTACGAGCAGTACTTC.

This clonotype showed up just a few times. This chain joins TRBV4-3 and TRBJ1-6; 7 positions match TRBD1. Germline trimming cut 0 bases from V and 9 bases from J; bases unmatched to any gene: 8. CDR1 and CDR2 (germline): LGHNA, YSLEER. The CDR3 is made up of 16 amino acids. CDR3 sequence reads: CASSQEWQGVGSPLHF. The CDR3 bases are TGCGCCAGCAGCCAAGAATGGCAGGGGGTTGGTTCACCCCTCCACTTT.

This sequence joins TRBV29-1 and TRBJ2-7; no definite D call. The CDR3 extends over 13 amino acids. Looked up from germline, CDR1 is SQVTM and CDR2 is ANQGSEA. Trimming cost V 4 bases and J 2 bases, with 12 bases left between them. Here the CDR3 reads CSVAPDITYEQYF. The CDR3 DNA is TGCAGCGTTGCCCCCGACATAACCTACGAGCAGTACTTC.

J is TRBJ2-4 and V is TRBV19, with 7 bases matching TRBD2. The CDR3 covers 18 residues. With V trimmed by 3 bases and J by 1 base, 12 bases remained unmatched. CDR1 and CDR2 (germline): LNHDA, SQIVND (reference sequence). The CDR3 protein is CASSMFQRGWGAKNIQYF. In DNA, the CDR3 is TGTGCCAGTAGTATGTTCCAGCGGGGATGGGGTGCCAAAAACATTCAGTACTTC.

The CDR3 reads CASSLSEEGGETQYF. The CDR3 DNA is TGTGCCAGCAGTTTAAGTGAGGAGGGGGGCGAGACCCAGTACTTC. This chain uses TRBV12-3 or TRBV12-4 with TRBJ2-5; D might be TRBD1 or TRBD2, each matching 6 bases. Trimming cost V 2 bases and J 5 bases, with 15 bases left between them. The CDR3 totals 15 residues.

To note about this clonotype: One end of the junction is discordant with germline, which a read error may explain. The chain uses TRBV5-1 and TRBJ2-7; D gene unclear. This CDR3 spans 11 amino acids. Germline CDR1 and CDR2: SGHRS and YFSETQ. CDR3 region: CPSTFNDEQYF. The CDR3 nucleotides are TGCCCCAGCACTTTTAATGACGAGCAGTACTTC.

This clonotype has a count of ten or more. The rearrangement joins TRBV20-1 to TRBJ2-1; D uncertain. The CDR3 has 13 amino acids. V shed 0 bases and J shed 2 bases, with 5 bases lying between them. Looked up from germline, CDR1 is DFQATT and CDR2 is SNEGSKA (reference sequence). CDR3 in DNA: TGCAGTGCTAGAGATCGGGCCTACAATGAGCAGTTCTTC. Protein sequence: CSARDRAYNEQFF.

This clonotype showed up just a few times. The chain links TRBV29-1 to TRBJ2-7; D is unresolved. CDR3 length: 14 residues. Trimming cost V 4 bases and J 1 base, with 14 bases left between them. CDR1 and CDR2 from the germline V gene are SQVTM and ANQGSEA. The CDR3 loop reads CSVVWTTVSYEQYF. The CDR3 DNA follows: TGCAGCGTTGTTTGGACGACGGTTTCCTACGAGCAGTACTTC.

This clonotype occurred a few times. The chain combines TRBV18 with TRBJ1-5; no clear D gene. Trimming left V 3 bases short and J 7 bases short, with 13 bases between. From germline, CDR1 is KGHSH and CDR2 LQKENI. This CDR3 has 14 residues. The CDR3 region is CASSPAGFGQPQHF. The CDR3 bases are TGTGCCAGCTCACCGGCAGGCTTCGGGCAGCCCCAGCATTTT. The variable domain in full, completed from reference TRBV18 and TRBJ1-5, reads NAGVMQNPRHLVRRRGQEARLRCSPMKGHSHVYWYRQLPEEGLKFMVYLQKENIIDESGMPKERFSAEFPKEGPSILRIQQVVRGDSAAYFCASSPAGFGQPQHFGDGTRLSIL.

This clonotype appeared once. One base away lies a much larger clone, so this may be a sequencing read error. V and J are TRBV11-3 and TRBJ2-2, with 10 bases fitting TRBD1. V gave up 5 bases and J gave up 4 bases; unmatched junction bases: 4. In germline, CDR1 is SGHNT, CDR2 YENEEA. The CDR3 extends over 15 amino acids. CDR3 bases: TGTGCCAGCAGCCCCGGGACAGGGGCCACCGGGGAGCTGTTTTTT. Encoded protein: CASSPGTGATGELFF.

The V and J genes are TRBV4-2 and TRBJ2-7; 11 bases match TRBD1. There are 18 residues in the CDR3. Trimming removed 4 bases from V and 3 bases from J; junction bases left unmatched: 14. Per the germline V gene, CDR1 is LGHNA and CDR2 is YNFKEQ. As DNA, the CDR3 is TGTGCCAGCAGCCGACGGGACAGGGGGGACCCCCCAATCTACGAGCAGTACTTC. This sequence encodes CASSRRDRGDPPIYEQYF.

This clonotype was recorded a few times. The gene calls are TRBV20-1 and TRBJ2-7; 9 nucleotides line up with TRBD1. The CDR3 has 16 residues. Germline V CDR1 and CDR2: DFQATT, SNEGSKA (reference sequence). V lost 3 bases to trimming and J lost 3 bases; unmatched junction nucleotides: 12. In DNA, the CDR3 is TGCAGTGCTAGTCCCGGGACAGGGAGGATGATCTACGAGCAGTACTTC. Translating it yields CSASPGTGRMIYEQYF.

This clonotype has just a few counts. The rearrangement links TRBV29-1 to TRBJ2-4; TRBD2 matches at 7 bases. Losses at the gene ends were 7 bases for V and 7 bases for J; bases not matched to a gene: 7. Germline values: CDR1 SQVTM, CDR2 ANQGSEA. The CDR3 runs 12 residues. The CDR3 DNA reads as TGCAGCGCTCGGACCGGGAGGAACATTCAGTACTTC. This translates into CSARTGRNIQYF.

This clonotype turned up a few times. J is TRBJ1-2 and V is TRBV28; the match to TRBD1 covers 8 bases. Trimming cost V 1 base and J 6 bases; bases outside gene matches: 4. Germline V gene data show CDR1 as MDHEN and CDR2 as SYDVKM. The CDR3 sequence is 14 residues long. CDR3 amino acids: CASSLSGGENGYTF. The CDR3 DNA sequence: TGTGCCAGCAGTTTATCAGGGGGCGAAAATGGCTACACCTTC.

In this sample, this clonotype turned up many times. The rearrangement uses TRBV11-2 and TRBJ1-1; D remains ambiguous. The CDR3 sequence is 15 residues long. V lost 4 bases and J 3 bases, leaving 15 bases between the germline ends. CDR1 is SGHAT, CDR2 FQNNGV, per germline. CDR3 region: CASSWGGYRDTEAFF. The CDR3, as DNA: TGTGCCAGCAGCTGGGGTGGGTATAGGGACACTGAAGCTTTCTTT. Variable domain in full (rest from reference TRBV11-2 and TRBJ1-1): EAGVAQSPRYKIIEKRQSVAFWCNPISGHATLYWYQQILGQGPKLLIQFQNNGVVDDSQLPKDRFSAERLKGVDSTLKIQPAKLEDSAVYLCASSWGGYRDTEAFFGQGTRLTVV.